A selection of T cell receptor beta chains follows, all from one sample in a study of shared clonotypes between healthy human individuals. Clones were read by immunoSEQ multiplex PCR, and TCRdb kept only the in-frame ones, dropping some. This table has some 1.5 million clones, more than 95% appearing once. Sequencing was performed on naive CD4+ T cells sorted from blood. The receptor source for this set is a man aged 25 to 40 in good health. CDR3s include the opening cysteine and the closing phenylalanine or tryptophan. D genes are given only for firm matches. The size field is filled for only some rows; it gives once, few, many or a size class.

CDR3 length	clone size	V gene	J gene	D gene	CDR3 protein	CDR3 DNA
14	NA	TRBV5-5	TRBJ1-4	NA	CASSALGGFEKLFF	TGTGCCAGCAGCGCCTTGGGGGGGTTTGAAAAACTGTTTTTT
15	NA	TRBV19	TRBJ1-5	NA	CASSVGRGRNQPQHF	TGTGCCAGTAGTGTTGGACGGGGGCGAAATCAGCCCCAGCATTTT
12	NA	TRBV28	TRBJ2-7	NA	CASSETFYEQYF	TGTGCCAGCAGCGAGACATTCTACGAGCAGTACTTC
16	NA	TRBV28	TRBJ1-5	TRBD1	CASNTGGGRGNQPQHF	TGTGCCAGCAACACAGGGGGAGGGAGGGGCAATCAGCCCCAGCATTTT
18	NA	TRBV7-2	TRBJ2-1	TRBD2	CASSLVGGLAGPGGEQFF	TGTGCCAGCAGCTTAGTAGGAGGTCTAGCGGGACCAGGGGGTGAGCAGTTCTTC
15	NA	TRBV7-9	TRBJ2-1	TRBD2	CASSLFAGGVSEQFF	TGTGCCAGCAGCTTATTTGCGGGAGGCGTCAGTGAGCAGTTCTTC
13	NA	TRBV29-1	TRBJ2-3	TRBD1	CSSRGRSTDTQYF	TGCAGCAGTAGGGGGCGAAGCACAGATACGCAGTATTTT
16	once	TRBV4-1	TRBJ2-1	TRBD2	CASSQATSGSNNEQFF	TGCGCCAGCAGCCAAGCGACTAGCGGGAGCAACAATGAGCAGTTCTTC
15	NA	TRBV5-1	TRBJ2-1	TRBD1	CASSSVGTGLNEQFF	TGCGCCAGCAGCTCGGTTGGGACAGGGCTCAATGAGCAGTTCTTC
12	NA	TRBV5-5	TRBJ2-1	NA	CASSLFVDEQFF	TGTGCCAGCAGCTTGTTTGTCGATGAGCAGTTCTTC
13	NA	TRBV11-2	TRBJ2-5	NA	CASSIGQQGTQYF	TGTGCCAGCAGCATTGGACAGCAGGGGACCCAGTACTTC
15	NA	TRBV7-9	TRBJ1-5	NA	CASSFWGDSNQPQHF	TGTGCCAGCAGCTTTTGGGGGGACAGCAATCAGCCCCAGCATTTT
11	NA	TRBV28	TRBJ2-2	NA	CASSFFGELFF	TGTGCCAGCAGTTTCTTCGGGGAGCTGTTTTTT
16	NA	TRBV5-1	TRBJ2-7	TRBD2	CASSPGTSGRTNEQYF	TGCGCCAGCAGCCCGGGTACTAGCGGGAGGACCAACGAGCAGTACTTC
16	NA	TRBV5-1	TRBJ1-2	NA	CASSLSFQGLRSGYTF	TGCGCCAGCAGCTTGTCCTTTCAGGGGCTTCGCAGTGGCTACACCTTC
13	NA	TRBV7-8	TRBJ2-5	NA	CASGSGYQETQYF	TGTGCCAGCGGGAGTGGGTACCAAGAGACCCAGTACTTC
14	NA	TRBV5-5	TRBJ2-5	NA	CASSFWRVEETQYF	TGTGCCAGCAGCTTTTGGAGGGTAGAAGAGACCCAGTACTTC
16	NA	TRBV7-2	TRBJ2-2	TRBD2	CASSLKGTSGTGELFF	TGTGCCAGCAGCTTAAAGGGGACTAGCGGGACCGGGGAGCTGTTTTTT
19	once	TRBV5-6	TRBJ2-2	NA	CASSLGIIPGIGGTGELFF	TGTGCCAGCAGCTTGGGTATTATACCAGGAATTGGTGGCACCGGGGAGCTGTTTTTT
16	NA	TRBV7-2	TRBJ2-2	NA	CASIRGGGRDTGELFF	TGTGCCAGCATCCGGGGAGGAGGGCGGGACACCGGGGAGCTGTTTTTT
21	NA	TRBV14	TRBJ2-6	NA	CASSQARYRASLSSGANVLTF	TGTGCCAGCAGCCAAGCAAGGTACAGGGCCTCCCTGAGCTCTGGGGCCAACGTCCTGACTTTC
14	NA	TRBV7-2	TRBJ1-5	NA	CASSLQGSNQPQHF	TGTGCCAGCAGCTTACAGGGGAGCAATCAGCCCCAGCATTTT
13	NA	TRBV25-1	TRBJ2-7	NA	CASSRGSYYEQYF	TGTGCCAGCAGTCGGGGATCCTACTACGAGCAGTACTTC
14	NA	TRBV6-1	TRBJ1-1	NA	CASSEGGGNTEAFF	TGTGCCAGCAGTGAAGGCGGGGGGAACACTGAAGCTTTCTTT
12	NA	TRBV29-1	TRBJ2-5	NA	CSAEGGVETQYF	TGCAGCGCCGAGGGCGGGGTGGAGACCCAGTACTTC
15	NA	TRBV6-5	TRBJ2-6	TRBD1	CASSHGQGYPLSLTF	TGTGCCAGCAGTCATGGACAGGGTTACCCTCTCTCACTGACTTTC
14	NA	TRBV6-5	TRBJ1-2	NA	CASSSSNLNYGYTF	TGTGCCAGCAGTTCCTCCAATTTAAACTATGGCTACACCTTC
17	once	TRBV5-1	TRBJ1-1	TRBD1	CASSAGTGVVVNTEAFF	TGCGCCAGCAGCGCCGGGACAGGGGTAGTTGTGAACACTGAAGCTTTCTTT
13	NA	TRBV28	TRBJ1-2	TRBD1	CASISGQGFGYTF	TGTGCCAGCATCTCGGGACAGGGGTTTGGCTACACCTTC
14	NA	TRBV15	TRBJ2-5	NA	CATSRGGSQETQYF	TGTGCCACCAGCAGAGGGGGATCCCAAGAGACCCAGTACTTC
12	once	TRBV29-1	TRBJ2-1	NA	CSVVTGSNEQFF	TGCAGCGTCGTCACAGGGTCCAATGAGCAGTTCTTC
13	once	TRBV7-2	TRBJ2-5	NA	CASSLGSKETQYF	TGTGCCAGCAGCTTAGGGAGCAAAGAGACCCAGTACTTC
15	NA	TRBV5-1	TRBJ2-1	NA	CASSLAIASDNEQFF	TGCGCCAGCAGCTTGGCAATAGCTTCCGACAATGAGCAGTTCTTC